A selection of T cell receptor beta chains follows, all from one sample in a study of shared clonotypes between healthy human individuals. Sequenced by immunoSEQ multiplex PCR; TCRdb stores in-frame clones only, minus some. The data contain some 1,600,000 clones, under 99% of them singletons. The sequencing input was naive CD4+ T cells sorted from blood. These receptors were obtained from a man aged 25-45 years in good health. Each CDR3 is given with its conserved first and last residue. D genes are given only for firm matches. Not all rows give a size; the values are once, few, many and, for expanded clones, a class.

v_call: TRBV28
j_call: TRBJ2-2
clone_size: once
d_call: TRBD2
cdr3_nt: TGTGCCAGCAGTGTCCGACTAGCGGGAGGCAGGGAGCTGTTTTTT
cdr3_aa: CASSVRLAGGRELFF

v_call: TRBV5-4
j_call: TRBJ1-1
clone_size: NA
d_call: TRBD1
cdr3_nt: TGTGCCAGCAGCGGGACAGGGGCAAGCACTGAAGCTTTCTTT
cdr3_aa: CASSGTGASTEAFF

v_call: TRBV28
j_call: TRBJ2-7
clone_size: once
d_call: NA
cdr3_nt: TGTGCCAGCACCGAGGGGAGCTACGAGCAGTACTTC
cdr3_aa: CASTEGSYEQYF

v_call: TRBV5-6
j_call: TRBJ1-5
clone_size: few
d_call: NA
cdr3_nt: TGTGCCAGCAGTTTGGACCTTAGCAATCAGCCCCAGCATTTT
cdr3_aa: CASSLDLSNQPQHF

v_call: TRBV28
j_call: TRBJ2-1
clone_size: NA
d_call: NA
cdr3_nt: TGTGCCAGCAAGAGCTCCTACAATGAGCAGTTCTTC
cdr3_aa: CASKSSYNEQFF

v_call: TRBV14
j_call: TRBJ1-2
clone_size: once
d_call: TRBD1
cdr3_nt: TGTGCCAGCAGCCGGGACAGGGCAACTATCTATGGCTACACCTTC
cdr3_aa: CASSRDRATIYGYTF

v_call: TRBV5-5
j_call: TRBJ2-3
clone_size: NA
d_call: NA
cdr3_nt: TGTGCCAGCAGCTTGGATGGGTCAGGTTCGGGACACACAGATACGCAGTATTTT
cdr3_aa: CASSLDGSGSGHTDTQYF

v_call: TRBV28
j_call: TRBJ1-4
clone_size: NA
d_call: NA
cdr3_nt: TGTGCCAGCAGTCTCGGAGGGGTCGTAGGAAAACTGTTTTTT
cdr3_aa: CASSLGGVVGKLFF

v_call: TRBV7-9
j_call: TRBJ2-7
clone_size: once
d_call: TRBD2
cdr3_nt: TGTGCCAGCAGCTCAGATAGCGGGAGCTCCTACGAGCAGTACTTC
cdr3_aa: CASSSDSGSSYEQYF

v_call: TRBV29-1
j_call: TRBJ1-2
clone_size: NA
d_call: NA
cdr3_nt: TGCAGCGTTAGTAGAAGTGACTATGGCTACACCTTC
cdr3_aa: CSVSRSDYGYTF

v_call: TRBV6-5
j_call: TRBJ1-5
clone_size: NA
d_call: NA
cdr3_nt: TGTGCCACCCAACCCCGCTACGGGGGCAATCAGCCCCAGCATTTT
cdr3_aa: CATQPRYGGNQPQHF

v_call: TRBV7-9
j_call: TRBJ2-7
clone_size: NA
d_call: TRBD1
cdr3_nt: TGTGCCAGCAGCTCCCTAAGGGACAGGGTATCCTACGAGCAGTACTTC
cdr3_aa: CASSSLRDRVSYEQYF

v_call: TRBV19
j_call: TRBJ1-5
clone_size: NA
d_call: NA
cdr3_nt: TGTGCCAGTAGTCCCCTCGGAGCGTCCAATCAGCCCCAGCATTTT
cdr3_aa: CASSPLGASNQPQHF

v_call: TRBV6-5
j_call: TRBJ2-7
clone_size: NA
d_call: NA
cdr3_nt: TGTGCCAGCAGTTACTCGTATTCGGAGGCCTACGAGCAGTACTTC
cdr3_aa: CASSYSYSEAYEQYF

v_call: TRBV6-5
j_call: TRBJ1-1
clone_size: NA
d_call: NA
cdr3_nt: TGTGCCAGCAGTTACTCGTGGGGAACTGAAGCTTTCTTT
cdr3_aa: CASSYSWGTEAFF

v_call: TRBV28
j_call: TRBJ2-7
clone_size: NA
d_call: NA
cdr3_nt: TGTGCCAGCAGGACTAAATTGACCCCCGGGAAGCAGTACTTC
cdr3_aa: CASRTKLTPGKQYF

v_call: TRBV7-3
j_call: TRBJ2-1
clone_size: NA
d_call: NA
cdr3_nt: TGTGCCAGCAGCTTAGACTACCGCTCCTACAATGAGCAGTTCTTC
cdr3_aa: CASSLDYRSYNEQFF

v_call: TRBV11-2
j_call: TRBJ2-7
clone_size: once
d_call: NA
cdr3_nt: TGTGCCAGCAGCTTAGCCGGGAACTACGAGCAGTACTTC
cdr3_aa: CASSLAGNYEQYF

v_call: TRBV18
j_call: TRBJ1-1
clone_size: NA
d_call: NA
cdr3_nt: TGTGCCAGCTCACAAGCTCTCGCGAACACTGAAGCTTTCTTT
cdr3_aa: CASSQALANTEAFF

v_call: TRBV28
j_call: TRBJ2-1
clone_size: NA
d_call: NA
cdr3_nt: TGTGCCAGCAGTTTTGGTCTGGGGTCCTACAATGAGCAGTTCTTC
cdr3_aa: CASSFGLGSYNEQFF

v_call: TRBV9
j_call: TRBJ1-2
clone_size: NA
d_call: TRBD1
cdr3_nt: TGTGCCAGCAGCGTAGCCCGCCAGGGGGCATATGGCTACACCTTC
cdr3_aa: CASSVARQGAYGYTF

v_call: TRBV7-2
j_call: TRBJ2-1
clone_size: NA
d_call: TRBD2
cdr3_nt: TGTGCCAGCAGTCGTAGCGGGAGTCGCTCCTACAATGAGCAGTTCTTC
cdr3_aa: CASSRSGSRSYNEQFF

v_call: TRBV11-2
j_call: TRBJ2-7
clone_size: NA
d_call: NA
cdr3_nt: TGTGCCAGCAGGCTAGGAAGGGGGTCACCGGCATACGAGCAGTACTTC
cdr3_aa: CASRLGRGSPAYEQYF

v_call: TRBV29-1
j_call: TRBJ2-5
clone_size: NA
d_call: NA
cdr3_nt: TGCAGCGTCCGGCAAGGGCAAGAGACCCAGTACTTC
cdr3_aa: CSVRQGQETQYF

v_call: TRBV5-5
j_call: TRBJ2-7
clone_size: NA
d_call: TRBD1
cdr3_nt: TGTGCCAGCAGCGGCCGGGACAGGGGCAACGAGCAGTACTTC
cdr3_aa: CASSGRDRGNEQYF

v_call: TRBV6-5
j_call: TRBJ2-6
clone_size: NA
d_call: NA
cdr3_nt: TGTGCCAGCAGTTACAGGGGCTCTGGGGCCAACGTCCTGACTTTC
cdr3_aa: CASSYRGSGANVLTF

v_call: TRBV10-3
j_call: TRBJ1-5
clone_size: NA
d_call: TRBD1
cdr3_nt: TGTGCCATCAGCGAGGACAGGGATCAGCCCCAGCATTTT
cdr3_aa: CAISEDRDQPQHF

v_call: TRBV7-9
j_call: TRBJ1-2
clone_size: NA
d_call: NA
cdr3_nt: TGTGCCAGCAGCTTGGCGGTGATTGACTATGGCTACACCTTC
cdr3_aa: CASSLAVIDYGYTF

v_call: TRBV5-1
j_call: TRBJ2-7
clone_size: NA
d_call: NA
cdr3_nt: TGCGCCAGCAGCTTGGCCGTCTGGGGTAGCGCAAGTCTCGTATCCTACGAGCAGTACTTC
cdr3_aa: CASSLAVWGSASLVSYEQYF

v_call: TRBV28
j_call: TRBJ1-1
clone_size: NA
d_call: NA
cdr3_nt: TGTGCCAGCAGTCGTTGGGACACTGAAGCTTTCTTT
cdr3_aa: CASSRWDTEAFF

v_call: TRBV5-6
j_call: TRBJ2-7
clone_size: NA
d_call: NA
cdr3_nt: TGTGCCAGCAGCTTGGTTCGGCGGATCTACGAGCAGTACTTC
cdr3_aa: CASSLVRRIYEQYF

v_call: TRBV27
j_call: TRBJ2-1
clone_size: NA
d_call: TRBD2
cdr3_nt: TGTGCCAGCGTCTCAAGACTAGCGGACTACTCCTACAATGAGCAGTTCTTC
cdr3_aa: CASVSRLADYSYNEQFF

v_call: TRBV9
j_call: TRBJ2-3
clone_size: NA
d_call: NA
cdr3_nt: TGTGCCAGCAGCGTAGTCAGTCCCACCGATGCGCAGTATTTT
cdr3_aa: CASSVVSPTDAQYF

v_call: TRBV28
j_call: TRBJ1-2
clone_size: NA
d_call: NA
cdr3_nt: TGTGCCAGCGTAGACACCTCGCCCTATGGCTACACCTTC
cdr3_aa: CASVDTSPYGYTF

v_call: TRBV11-2
j_call: TRBJ2-7
clone_size: NA
d_call: NA
cdr3_nt: TGTGCCAGCAGCGCCCGGGGACAACACTACGAGCAGTACTTC
cdr3_aa: CASSARGQHYEQYF

v_call: TRBV5-1
j_call: TRBJ2-3
clone_size: NA
d_call: NA
cdr3_nt: TGCGCCAGCAGCTATTATCTATCAGATACGCAGTATTTT
cdr3_aa: CASSYYLSDTQYF

v_call: TRBV5-1
j_call: TRBJ2-1
clone_size: NA
d_call: TRBD2
cdr3_nt: TGCGCCAGCAGCTTGGGGCTAGCGGTCAATGAGCAGTTCTTC
cdr3_aa: CASSLGLAVNEQFF

v_call: TRBV6-6
j_call: TRBJ2-2
clone_size: few
d_call: NA
cdr3_nt: TGTGCCAGCAGGTCCGGGACTAACACCGGGGAGCTGTTTTTT
cdr3_aa: CASRSGTNTGELFF

v_call: TRBV30
j_call: TRBJ2-7
clone_size: NA
d_call: NA
cdr3_nt: TGTGCCTGGAGTGTTTTGTTAAGCTACGAGCAGTACTTC
cdr3_aa: CAWSVLLSYEQYF

v_call: TRBV6-1
j_call: TRBJ2-7
clone_size: NA
d_call: NA
cdr3_nt: TGTGCCAGCAGTGAAGCTTGGACGGGGATCCACGAGCAGTACTTC
cdr3_aa: CASSEAWTGIHEQYF

v_call: TRBV10-1
j_call: TRBJ2-7
clone_size: NA
d_call: TRBD2
cdr3_nt: TGCGCCACCCGAGCGGGGGAGCAGGGCGAGCAGTACTTC
cdr3_aa: CATRAGEQGEQYF

v_call: TRBV7-2
j_call: TRBJ1-2
clone_size: NA
d_call: TRBD1
cdr3_nt: TGTGCCAGCAGCCGAGGGACAGGCTATGGCTACACCTTC
cdr3_aa: CASSRGTGYGYTF

v_call: TRBV12-2
j_call: TRBJ2-1
clone_size: NA
d_call: NA
cdr3_nt: TGTGCAAGTCGCTTACCGACTAGCGGGAGTGCCAATGAGCAGTTCTTC
cdr3_aa: CASRLPTSGSANEQFF

v_call: TRBV11-2
j_call: TRBJ1-1
clone_size: NA
d_call: NA
cdr3_nt: TGTGCCAGCAGCTTAGAGACTGAAGCTTTCTTT
cdr3_aa: CASSLETEAFF

v_call: TRBV2
j_call: TRBJ2-7
clone_size: once
d_call: TRBD2
cdr3_nt: TGTGCCAGCAGTGAAGCGCGACTAGCGGGAGGCCACGAGCAGTACTTC
cdr3_aa: CASSEARLAGGHEQYF

v_call: TRBV18
j_call: TRBJ2-1
clone_size: NA
d_call: TRBD2
cdr3_nt: TGTGCCAGCTCACGAGGACTAGCGGGAGGGGAGAATGAGCAGTTCTTC
cdr3_aa: CASSRGLAGGENEQFF

v_call: TRBV11-3
j_call: TRBJ2-7
clone_size: NA
d_call: NA
cdr3_nt: TGTGCCAGCAGCTTGGGGACGGCTGCCCACGAGCAGTACTTC
cdr3_aa: CASSLGTAAHEQYF

v_call: TRBV18
j_call: TRBJ2-1
clone_size: NA
d_call: TRBD2
cdr3_nt: TGTGCCAGCTCACCTCTAGCGGGAGACAATGAGCAGTTCTTC
cdr3_aa: CASSPLAGDNEQFF

v_call: TRBV7-6
j_call: TRBJ2-7
clone_size: NA
d_call: TRBD2
cdr3_nt: TGTGCCAGCAGCTCGAGCGGGACTTCGAACTACGAGCAGTACTTC
cdr3_aa: CASSSSGTSNYEQYF

v_call: TRBV9
j_call: TRBJ1-1
clone_size: NA
d_call: TRBD1
cdr3_nt: TGTGCCAGCAGCGTAGATGGGACAGGGGGCGTACGGACTGAAGCTTTCTTT
cdr3_aa: CASSVDGTGGVRTEAFF

v_call: TRBV28
j_call: TRBJ1-1
clone_size: NA
d_call: NA
cdr3_nt: TGTGCCAGCAGTGAAATGTGGACTGAAGCTTTCTTT
cdr3_aa: CASSEMWTEAFF

v_call: TRBV4-3
j_call: TRBJ2-1
clone_size: NA
d_call: TRBD2
cdr3_nt: TGCGCCAGCAGCCAGAGGGGTGGGACTAATAGTCTCTTC
cdr3_aa: CASSQRGGTNSLF

v_call: TRBV5-4
j_call: TRBJ1-1
clone_size: NA
d_call: TRBD1
cdr3_nt: TGTGCCAGCAGCTTAAAGGGGACAGGGATCACTGAAGCTTTCTTT
cdr3_aa: CASSLKGTGITEAFF

v_call: TRBV9
j_call: TRBJ2-1
clone_size: NA
d_call: TRBD1
cdr3_nt: TGTGCCAGCAGCGTAGGGGGACAGAACAATGAGCAGTTCTTC
cdr3_aa: CASSVGGQNNEQFF

v_call: TRBV28
j_call: TRBJ2-1
clone_size: NA
d_call: TRBD2
cdr3_nt: TGTGCCAGCAGTCCCCCGGGGGGACTAGCGGGAGGTTACAATGAGCAGTTCTTC
cdr3_aa: CASSPPGGLAGGYNEQFF

v_call: TRBV28
j_call: TRBJ1-1
clone_size: once
d_call: NA
cdr3_nt: TGTGCCAGCAGTTTAACCCCCAACCCTGAAGCTTTCTTT
cdr3_aa: CASSLTPNPEAFF

v_call: TRBV7-6
j_call: TRBJ2-1
clone_size: NA
d_call: TRBD2
cdr3_nt: TGTGCCAGCAGCTATACATCCGGGACTAGCGGGACGATTGAGCAGTTCTTC
cdr3_aa: CASSYTSGTSGTIEQFF

v_call: TRBV18
j_call: TRBJ2-5
clone_size: NA
d_call: NA
cdr3_nt: TGTGCCAGCTCACCACGGGAGTACCAAGAGACCCAGTACTTC
cdr3_aa: CASSPREYQETQYF

v_call: TRBV5-1
j_call: TRBJ2-3
clone_size: NA
d_call: NA
cdr3_nt: TGCGCCAGCAGCCCAACAACTACTGTCACAGATACGCAGTATTTT
cdr3_aa: CASSPTTTVTDTQYF